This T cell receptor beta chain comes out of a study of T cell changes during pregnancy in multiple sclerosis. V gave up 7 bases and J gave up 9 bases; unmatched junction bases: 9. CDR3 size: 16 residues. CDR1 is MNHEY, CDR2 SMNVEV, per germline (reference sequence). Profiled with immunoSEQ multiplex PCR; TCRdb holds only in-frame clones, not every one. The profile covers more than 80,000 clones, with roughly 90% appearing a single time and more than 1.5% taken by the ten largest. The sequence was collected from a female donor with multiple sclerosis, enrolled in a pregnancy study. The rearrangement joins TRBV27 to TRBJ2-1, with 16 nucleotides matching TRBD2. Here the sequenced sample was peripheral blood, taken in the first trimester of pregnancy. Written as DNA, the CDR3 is TGTGCCAGCACCCCCGGGACTAGCGGGAGGGCTGGTGAGCAGTTCTTC. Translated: CASTPGTSGRAGEQFF.